A selection of T cell receptor beta chains follows, all from one sample in a study of CD8+CD57+ T cells in acquired aplastic anemia. TCRdb re-called the reads through MiXCR, storing one row per CDR3 protein. The sample contains around 200,000 distinct CDR3 sequences, over 55% of which appear only once. Sequencing was performed on sorted CD4+, CD8+, or CD8+CD57+ T cells (not recorded which) from PBMCs. These receptors all come from a human donor in good health. The CDR3 runs from the conserved cysteine through the conserved F or W. D genes are given only for firm matches. Only part of the rows carry a size: once, few, many, or a class if the clone is expanded.

j_gene | v_gene | d_gene | abundance | CDR3aa | CDR3nt
TRBJ2-2 | TRBV7-9 | TRBD1 | NA | CASTSGDRGYTGELFF | TGTGCCAGCACCTCCGGGGACAGGGGCTACACCGGGGAGCTGTTTTTT
TRBJ1-2 | TRBV9 | TRBD1 | NA | CASSAGTGYGYAF | TGTGCCAGCAGCGCAGGGACAGGTTATGGCTACGCCTTC
TRBJ1-1 | TRBV10-3 | TRBD1 | NA | CAIRSGQGISEAFF | TGTGCCATCAGATCGGGACAGGGGATCTCTGAAGCTTTCTTT
TRBJ1-2 | TRBV7-3 | TRBD1 | NA | CASSHLGGQGNTF | TGTGCCAGCAGCCACCTTGGGGGACAGGGCAACACCTTC
TRBJ1-2 | TRBV24-1 | TRBD1 | NA | CATKGQGAGYTF | TGTGCCACCAAGGGACAGGGGGCAGGCTACACCTTC
TRBJ1-1 | TRBV2 | NA | NA | CASSEAPRDGTEAFF | TGTGCCAGCAGTGAAGCTCCCAGGGATGGCACTGAAGCTTTCTTT
TRBJ2-3 | TRBV7-3 | NA | NA | CASSQQSGPTDTQYF | TGTGCCAGCAGCCAACAGAGCGGCCCCACAGATACGCAGTATTTT
TRBJ2-2 | TRBV7-9 | NA | many | CASSSGQPGELFF | TGTGCCAGCAGCTCAGGCCAACCCGGGGAGCTGTTTTTT
TRBJ1-1 | TRBV6-1 | TRBD1 | few | CASKTRDRGLNTEAFF | TGTGCCAGCAAAACCCGGGACAGGGGGCTGAACACTGAAGCTTTCTTT
TRBJ2-7 | TRBV4-1 | NA | NA | CASSQTTGHTYEQYF | TGCGCCAGCAGCCAAACTACAGGGCATACCTACGAGCAGTACTTC
TRBJ2-7 | TRBV19 | TRBD1 | NA | CASSVWTGSYEQYF | TGTGCCAGTAGTGTATGGACAGGGAGTTACGAGCAGTACTTC
TRBJ2-7 | TRBV2 | NA | NA | CASTLQGVGEQYF | TGTGCCAGCACCCTGCAGGGAGTGGGGGAGCAGTACTTC
TRBJ1-2 | TRBV19 | TRBD1 | NA | CASIKGQAGNYGYTF | TGTGCCAGTATTAAAGGACAGGCCGGGAACTATGGCTACACCTTC
TRBJ2-1 | TRBV7-2 | NA | NA | CASSLVRRGFMGNEQFF | TGTGCCAGCAGCTTAGTACGGAGGGGTTTCATGGGGAATGAGCAGTTCTTC
TRBJ2-6 | TRBV10-2 | NA | NA | CASSSHGRDSGANVLTF | TGCGCCAGCAGCTCGCACGGACGGGACTCGGGGGCCAACGTCCTGACTTTC
TRBJ1-5 | TRBV7-2 | NA | NA | CASSFHAGDQPQHF | TGTGCCAGCAGCTTTCATGCAGGCGATCAGCCCCAGCATTTT
TRBJ2-7 | TRBV5-6 | NA | many | CASSRGGLEQYF | TGTGCCAGCAGCCGCGGAGGTTTGGAGCAGTACTTC
TRBJ1-1 | TRBV2 | NA | NA | CASSSQIGGGTEAFF | TGTGCCAGCAGTTCCCAGATCGGAGGGGGCACTGAAGCTTTCTTT
TRBJ2-2 | TRBV29-1 | TRBD1 | NA | CGVDVRGTGDYTGELFF | TGCGGCGTTGACGTTAGGGGGACAGGCGACTACACCGGGGAGCTGTTTTTT
TRBJ2-1 | TRBV7-3 | TRBD2 | many | CASSPSGSRLNNEQFF | TGTGCCAGCAGCCCTAGCGGGAGTCGCCTTAACAATGAGCAGTTCTTC
TRBJ2-7 | TRBV15 | TRBD2 | few | CATSSREVVNEQYF | TGTGCCACCAGCAGCCGGGAGGTTGTCAACGAGCAGTACTTC
TRBJ1-2 | TRBV24-1 | NA | NA | CATSGSRGYGGYTF | TGTGCCACCAGTGGTTCTAGAGGGTACGGAGGCTACACCTTC
TRBJ2-2 | TRBV6-2/TRBV6-3 | TRBD2 | NA | CASSYSGGGASGELFF | TGTGCCAGCAGTTACTCAGGCGGGGGGGCCTCCGGGGAGCTGTTTTTT
TRBJ2-1 | TRBV10-1 | TRBD2 | NA | CASSESTSGEGNEQFF | TGCGCCAGCAGTGAGTCGACTAGCGGAGAGGGAAATGAGCAGTTCTTC
TRBJ2-2 | TRBV7-7 | TRBD1 | once | CASSLGRGYTGELFF | TGTGCCAGCAGCTTGGGCAGGGGGTACACCGGGGAGCTGTTTTTT
TRBJ2-1 | TRBV29-1 | NA | NA | CSVGPGDEQFF | TGCAGCGTTGGCCCAGGCGATGAGCAGTTCTTC
TRBJ1-5 | TRBV20-1 | NA | NA | CSAGGAGNQPQHF | TGCAGTGCTGGAGGGGCGGGCAATCAGCCCCAGCATTTT
TRBJ2-1 | TRBV7-6 | NA | NA | CASSLGGDSYNEQFF | TGTGCCAGCAGCTTAGGAGGGGACTCTTACAATGAGCAGTTCTTC
TRBJ2-7 | TRBV30 | NA | many | CAWSEGQTESEQYF | TGTGCCTGGAGTGAGGGTCAGACGGAATCCGAGCAGTACTTC
TRBJ1-1 | TRBV7-9 | NA | NA | CASSLGTAGNEAFF | TGTGCCAGCAGCTTAGGGACAGCGGGAAACGAAGCTTTCTTT
TRBJ1-2 | TRBV19 | NA | NA | CASSYGRDPYYGYTF | TGTGCCAGTAGTTACGGTCGGGACCCTTACTATGGCTACACCTTC
TRBJ2-1 | TRBV5-8 | NA | many | CASSLGAGDNEQFF | TGTGCCAGCAGCCTGGGGGCGGGGGACAATGAGCAGTTCTTC
TRBJ1-4 | TRBV19 | TRBD1 | many | CASSSDRGDEKLFF | TGTGCCAGTAGTAGTGACAGGGGGGATGAAAAACTGTTTTTT
TRBJ2-7 | TRBV7-2 | TRBD2 | NA | CASSRLAGGSYEQYF | TGTGCCAGCAGCAGACTAGCGGGGGGGTCCTACGAGCAGTACTTC
TRBJ2-2 | TRBV19 | TRBD1 | many | CASSPGQGNTGELFF | TGTGCCAGTAGCCCGGGACAGGGGAACACCGGGGAGCTGTTTTTT
TRBJ2-7 | TRBV20-1 | NA | NA | CSTRPGRRTYEQYF | TGCAGTACTCGGCCGGGACGGCGAACCTACGAGCAGTACTTC
TRBJ2-3 | TRBV7-2 | NA | NA | CASSLGLYTDTQYF | TGTGCCAGCAGCTTGGGGTTATACACAGATACGCAGTATTTT
TRBJ1-2 | TRBV7-8 | NA | NA | CAVKGRYYGYTF | TGTGCAGTGAAAGGCCGTTACTATGGCTACACCTTC
TRBJ2-7 | TRBV20-1 | TRBD1 | NA | CSARDFEGASYEQYF | TGCAGTGCTAGGGACTTCGAGGGGGCGTCCTACGAGCAGTACTTC
TRBJ1-2 | TRBV5-1 | NA | NA | CASSLGPDYGYTF | TGCGCCAGCAGCTTGGGTCCGGACTATGGCTACACCTTC
TRBJ1-1 | TRBV4-3 | TRBD1 | NA | CASSQDTIGGSEAFF | TGCGCCAGCAGCCAAGATACAATAGGGGGCTCTGAAGCTTTCTTT
TRBJ2-5 | TRBV20-1 | TRBD2 | many | CSARDVLAGQETQYF | TGCAGTGCTAGAGATGTCCTAGCGGGTCAAGAGACCCAGTACTTC
TRBJ2-7 | TRBV10-3 | TRBD2 | few | CAIRGTSGSSYEQYF | TGTGCCATCAGGGGGACTAGCGGGAGTTCCTACGAGCAGTACTTC
TRBJ2-7 | TRBV5-1 | NA | NA | CASSLEGSAAYEQYF | TGCGCCAGCAGCTTGGAGGGTAGCGCCGCCTACGAGCAGTACTTC
TRBJ2-7 | TRBV19 | NA | few | CASSFNSGAQYF | TGTGCCAGTAGTTTTAACTCGGGAGCTCAGTACTTC
TRBJ1-1 | TRBV7-2 | NA | NA | CASSLRAVNTEAFF | TGTGCCAGCAGCCTACGGGCCGTGAACACTGAAGCTTTCTTT
TRBJ2-7 | TRBV7-3 | NA | NA | CASSGTALEQYF | TGTGCCAGCAGTGGGACGGCGCTCGAGCAGTACTTC
TRBJ2-1 | TRBV25-1 | NA | NA | CASSVRGTWNSNEQFF | TGTGCCAGCAGTGTACGGGGCACGTGGAATTCCAATGAGCAGTTCTTC
TRBJ2-2 | TRBV4-1 | NA | NA | CAIRVLGTGELFF | TGTGCCATCAGGGTACTAGGCACCGGGGAGCTGTTTTTT
TRBJ2-3 | TRBV27 | NA | few | CASSPGTSKGDTQYF | TGTGCCAGCAGTCCGGGGACGAGTAAAGGCGATACGCAGTATTTT
TRBJ2-7 | TRBV2 | TRBD1 | many | CASLGDRNPDEQYF | TGTGCCAGCCTGGGGGACAGGAATCCGGACGAGCAGTACTTC